This T cell receptor (beta chain) was observed in a study of blood T cell repertoires in COVID-19. About the study: The study drew acute and convalescent COVID-19 samples from the United States, Italy and Spain.

TCRdb's copy holds only in-frame clones and misses some; the assay was immunoSEQ multiplex PCR. The sample lists approximately 71,000 clones; around 83% were seen once. This clonotype was sampled from a man in his fifties or sixties with acute or convalescent COVID-19. Sequencing input: peripheral blood.

In DNA, the CDR3 is TGTGCCTGGAACCGGGGTCCAGATACGCAGTATTTT. Translation gives CAWNRGPDTQYF. This sequence joins TRBV30 and TRBJ2-3; TRBD2 is a possible D gene (5 bases). Germline CDR1 reads GTSNPN; CDR2 reads SVGIG (reference sequence). This CDR3 has 12 amino acids. Trimming cost V 4 bases and J 4 bases, with 9 bases left between them.